The rows below give T cell receptor beta chains drawn from one sample of a study of blood T cell repertoires in COVID-19. Some clones are missing from TCRdb's copy, which holds only in-frame ones; the method was immunoSEQ multiplex PCR. The data hold around 170,000 clones, with about 90% observed a single time. The material sequenced was peripheral blood. Receptor source: a man aged 55-75 years with acute or convalescent COVID-19. The CDR3 runs from the conserved cysteine through the conserved F or W. D genes are given only for firm matches. Size is stated for part of the rows, as once, few or many counts, or as a class when the clone is expanded.

>-|TRBV18|TRBJ1-5|-
CASSPRSSGGNQPQHF
TGTGCCAGCTCACCGAGGTCCAGCGGGGGAAATCAGCCCCAGCATTTT
>TRBD1|TRBV7-2|TRBJ1-1|-
CASSPRTGDTEAFF
TGTGCCAGCAGCCCCCGGACAGGGGACACTGAAGCTTTCTTT
>TRBD2|TRBV7-3|TRBJ2-2|few
CASSLIGTRGTGELFF
TGTGCCAGCAGCTTAATCGGGACTAGAGGAACCGGGGAGCTGTTTTTT
>TRBD1|TRBV30|TRBJ1-4|once
CAWSPGQGREKLFF
TGTGCCTGGAGTCCCGGACAGGGTCGGGAAAAACTGTTTTTT
>TRBD2|TRBV7-2|TRBJ2-3|-
CASSRSSGAGDTQYF
TGTGCCAGCAGTCGATCTAGCGGGGCAGGGGATACGCAGTATTTT
>TRBD1|TRBV6-6|TRBJ2-2|-
CASSRTGALLELFF
TGTGCCAGCAGTAGGACAGGGGCCCTGTTGGAGCTGTTTTTT
>-|TRBV6-1|TRBJ1-2|-
CASSENLLYGYTF
TGTGCCAGCAGTGAAAACTTACTCTATGGCTACACCTTC
>TRBD1|TRBV2|TRBJ1-2|few
CASSGDRGLDTF
TGTGCCAGCAGTGGGGACAGGGGGCTTGACACCTTC
>TRBD1|TRBV19|TRBJ1-5|-
CASSTDRWGLSQPQHF
TGTGCCAGTAGTACGGACAGGTGGGGGTTAAGTCAGCCCCAGCATTTT
>-|TRBV24-1|TRBJ1-5|-
CATSEVDQPQHF
TGTGCCACTAGCGAGGTCGATCAGCCCCAGCATTTT
>TRBD1|TRBV19|TRBJ1-1|-
CASSIDRVKTEAFF
TGTGCCAGTAGCATAGACAGGGTTAAAACTGAAGCTTTCTTT
>-|TRBV27|TRBJ1-2|once
CASGPSYGGYTF
TGTGCCAGTGGCCCCAGTTATGGTGGCTACACCTTC
>TRBD2|TRBV7-9|TRBJ2-1|-
CASSETSGGLYEQFF
TGTGCCAGCAGCGAAACTAGCGGGGGGTTATATGAGCAGTTCTTC
>-|TRBV19|TRBJ1-4|-
CASSDAGGSGEKLFF
TGTGCCAGTAGTGATGCGGGGGGCTCAGGTGAAAAACTGTTTTTT
>-|TRBV2|TRBJ2-5|-
CASRDSGTRRRETQYF
TGTGCCAGCAGAGATTCCGGGACAAGAAGAAGAGAGACCCAGTACTTC
>-|TRBV6-6|TRBJ1-1|-
CASSYARVNTEAFF
TGTGCCAGCAGTTACGCGAGGGTAAACACTGAAGCTTTCTTT
>-|TRBV9|TRBJ1-2|-
CASSSGGARQGYTF
TGTGCCAGCAGCTCCGGGGGGGCTAGACAAGGCTACACCTTC
>-|TRBV9|TRBJ1-5|-
CASSATVNQPQHF
TGTGCCAGCAGCGCGACAGTAAATCAGCCCCAGCATTTT
>-|TRBV5-4|TRBJ2-1|once
CASSLGLYNEQFF
TGTGCCAGCAGCTTGGGCCTATACAATGAGCAGTTCTTC
>TRBD1|TRBV9|TRBJ1-5|-
CASSPRDSYYSNQPQHF
TGTGCCAGCAGCCCGAGGGACAGCTACTATAGCAATCAGCCCCAGCATTTT
>TRBD1|TRBV11-2|TRBJ1-6|-
CASSLETGGNSPLHF
TGTGCCAGCAGCTTAGAGACAGGGGGGAATTCACCCCTCCACTTT
>TRBD1|TRBV5-6|TRBJ1-6|-
CASSPNRGRSPLHF
TGTGCCAGCAGCCCTAACAGGGGGCGTTCACCCCTCCACTTT
>-|TRBV5-1|TRBJ2-2|-
CASSPPGLNTGELFF
TGCGCCAGCAGCCCCCCCGGACTCAACACCGGGGAGCTGTTTTTT
>TRBD1|TRBV7-8|TRBJ1-1|-
CASSLGAGGNTEAFF
TGTGCCAGCAGCTTAGGGGCAGGGGGGAACACTGAAGCTTTCTTT
>TRBD1|TRBV30|TRBJ1-2|-
CAWSTPGGFYGYTF
TGTGCCTGGAGTACCCCAGGGGGGTTCTATGGCTACACCTTC
>TRBD2|TRBV7-2|TRBJ2-1|-
CASKYGGGYNEQFF
TGTGCCAGCAAGTACGGGGGGGGTTACAATGAGCAGTTCTTC
>TRBD1|TRBV30|TRBJ1-1|-
CAWSAVFGQGLTEAFF
TGTGCCTGGAGCGCAGTTTTTGGACAGGGTTTAACTGAAGCTTTCTTT
>-|TRBV12-5|TRBJ1-1|-
CASGWGRATEAFF
TGTGCTAGTGGCTGGGGGAGGGCCACTGAAGCTTTCTTT
>-|TRBV30|TRBJ1-1|-
CAWSPRGAPGAFF
TGTGCCTGGAGTCCCCGCGGGGCTCCTGGGGCTTTCTTT
>-|TRBV7-9|TRBJ1-1|-
CASRQTETEAFF
TGTGCCAGCAGGCAAACAGAGACTGAAGCTTTCTTT
>TRBD1|TRBV6-5|TRBJ1-1|-
CASSRGQGGTEAFF
TGTGCCAGCAGTCGCGGACAGGGAGGCACTGAAGCTTTCTTT
>-|TRBV6-5|TRBJ2-7|-
CASSYGQGGSYEQYF
TGTGCCAGCAGTTACGGGCAGGGGGGCTCCTACGAGCAGTACTTC
>TRBD2|TRBV11-2|TRBJ2-7|-
CASSTSGGTYEQYF
TGTGCCAGCAGCACTAGCGGGGGGACATACGAGCAGTACTTC
>TRBD1|TRBV11-2|TRBJ2-2|-
CASSLDRQGHGELFF
TGTGCCAGCAGCTTAGATAGACAGGGGCACGGGGAGCTGTTTTTT
>-|TRBV6-5|TRBJ2-5|-
CASSYVVKETQYF
TGTGCCAGCAGTTATGTCGTAAAAGAGACCCAGTACTTC
>TRBD2|TRBV25-1|TRBJ2-1|few
CASGGGGRGQFF
TGTGCCAGCGGCGGCGGGGGGCGGGGGCAGTTCTTC
>-|TRBV27|TRBJ1-2|-
CASSSLDYGYTF
TGTGCCAGCAGTTCCCTAGACTATGGCTACACCTTC
>TRBD2|TRBV27|TRBJ2-1|-
CASTVGSGRPYNEQFF
TGTGCCAGCACTGTGGGTAGCGGGAGGCCCTACAATGAGCAGTTCTTC
>-|TRBV19|TRBJ2-7|-
CASSAAGQRYEQYF
TGTGCCAGTAGTGCCGCAGGCCAGAGATACGAGCAGTACTTC
>TRBD1|TRBV30|TRBJ2-1|-
CAWGQGTYNEQFF
TGTGCCTGGGGACAGGGCACCTACAATGAGCAGTTCTTC
>TRBD1|TRBV10-3|TRBJ1-1|-
CAISERTGGFTEAFF
TGTGCCATCAGTGAGAGGACAGGGGGCTTCACTGAAGCTTTCTTT
>-|TRBV30|TRBJ1-4|-
CACEQVGVTNEKLFF
TGTGCCTGCGAACAGGTTGGGGTTACTAATGAAAAACTGTTTTTT
>TRBD2|TRBV10-2|TRBJ2-1|once
CASSESGGAIDEQFF
TGCGCCAGCAGTGAGAGCGGGGGGGCGATAGATGAGCAGTTCTTC
>-|TRBV5-4|TRBJ1-2|-
CASSLDGVYGYTF
TGTGCCAGCAGCTTGGACGGAGTCTATGGCTACACCTTC
>TRBD1|TRBV3-1/TRBV3-2|TRBJ2-7|-
CASSHVRGRWEQYF
TGTGCCAGCAGCCATGTCAGGGGGCGTTGGGAGCAGTACTTC
>TRBD1|TRBV7-9|TRBJ2-7|-
CASSLPTGNSYEQYF
TGTGCCAGCAGCTTACCGACAGGGAACTCCTACGAGCAGTACTTC
>TRBD1|TRBV2|TRBJ1-6|-
CASSATPSGQGSSYNSPLHF
TGTGCCAGCAGTGCAACACCCTCGGGACAGGGGAGCTCCTATAATTCACCCCTCCACTTT
>-|TRBV3-1/TRBV3-2|TRBJ2-7|-
CASSQAGEAPLDEQYF
TGTGCCAGCAGCCAAGCAGGGGAAGCGCCACTGGACGAGCAGTACTTC
>-|TRBV5-1|TRBJ2-7|-
CASSDGATREQYF
TGCGCCAGCAGCGATGGGGCCACTCGGGAGCAGTACTTC
>-|TRBV4-2|TRBJ2-2|once
CASSLGPKDGELFF
TGTGCCAGCAGTCTGGGCCCCAAGGACGGGGAGCTGTTTTTT